This is a list of T cell receptor beta chains from one sample in a study of beta chain features in type 1 diabetes. Measured with immunoSEQ multiplex PCR; TCRdb has only the in-frame clones, and not every one. Among under 450,000 clones listed, approximately 13% were seen once. Specimen: naive CD4+ T cells from blood. The receptors derive from a man aged 30 to 39 in good health. Each CDR3 is given with its conserved first and last residue. The D gene is left open where the match is weak. Size is omitted from some rows. Given values are once, few, many or a class for expanded clones.

CDR3aa: CASSYLETQYF
CDR3nt: TGTGCCAGCAGTTACTTAGAGACCCAGTACTTC
v_gene: TRBV6-5
j_gene: TRBJ2-5
abundance: .
d_gene: .

CDR3aa: CASSLAGGPGDTQYF
CDR3nt: TGTGCCAGCAGCCTAGCGGGAGGACCAGGGGATACGCAGTATTTT
v_gene: TRBV7-2
j_gene: TRBJ2-3
abundance: few
d_gene: TRBD2

CDR3aa: CASSSVGQNTEAFF
CDR3nt: TGTGCCAGCAGTTCAGTGGGACAGAACACTGAAGCTTTCTTT
v_gene: TRBV25-1
j_gene: TRBJ1-1
abundance: .
d_gene: .

CDR3aa: CAISPVVMNTEAFF
CDR3nt: TGTGCCATCAGTCCCGTTGTCATGAACACTGAAGCTTTCTTT
v_gene: TRBV10-3
j_gene: TRBJ1-1
abundance: .
d_gene: .

CDR3aa: CAIRNSNLQETQYF
CDR3nt: TGTGCCATCAGGAACAGTAACCTCCAAGAGACCCAGTACTTC
v_gene: TRBV10-3
j_gene: TRBJ2-5
abundance: .
d_gene: .

CDR3aa: CASSLDGNAIEHTQYF
CDR3nt: TGTGCCAGCAGCTTAGATGGAAACGCGATTGAGCATACGCAGTATTTT
v_gene: TRBV11-2
j_gene: TRBJ2-3
abundance: few
d_gene: .

CDR3aa: CSVDPYQETQYF
CDR3nt: TGCAGCGTTGACCCTTACCAAGAGACCCAGTACTTC
v_gene: TRBV29-1
j_gene: TRBJ2-5
abundance: few
d_gene: .

CDR3aa: CAWRDLPRGLYGYTF
CDR3nt: TGTGCCTGGAGGGACCTCCCCCGGGGGCTCTATGGCTACACCTTC
v_gene: TRBV30
j_gene: TRBJ1-2
abundance: few
d_gene: .

CDR3aa: CASSPGPGAKDTEAFF
CDR3nt: TGTGCCAGCAGCCCCGGTCCGGGCGCCAAGGACACTGAAGCTTTCTTT
v_gene: TRBV7-2
j_gene: TRBJ1-1
abundance: .
d_gene: .

CDR3aa: CASSVVTGELFF
CDR3nt: TGTGCCAGCAGCGTAGTTACCGGGGAGCTGTTTTTT
v_gene: TRBV9
j_gene: TRBJ2-2
abundance: many
d_gene: .

CDR3aa: CASSPEWLATYNEQFF
CDR3nt: TGTGCCAGCAGCCCCGAGTGGCTAGCGACCTACAATGAGCAGTTCTTC
v_gene: TRBV7-2
j_gene: TRBJ2-1
abundance: .
d_gene: .

CDR3aa: CSVEDPTSGSYNEQFF
CDR3nt: TGCAGCGTTGAAGATCCGACTAGCGGGTCCTACAATGAGCAGTTCTTC
v_gene: TRBV29-1
j_gene: TRBJ2-1
abundance: few
d_gene: TRBD2

CDR3aa: CSVGGGRERRVAEAFF
CDR3nt: TGCAGCGTTGGAGGGGGCCGCGAACGGCGGGTGGCTGAAGCTTTCTTT
v_gene: TRBV29-1
j_gene: TRBJ1-1
abundance: .
d_gene: TRBD1

CDR3aa: CATGRDLNQPQHF
CDR3nt: TGTGCCACCGGCCGAGACCTCAATCAGCCCCAGCATTTT
v_gene: TRBV6-5
j_gene: TRBJ1-5
abundance: few
d_gene: .

CDR3aa: CASSEAGNYGYTF
CDR3nt: TGTGCCAGCAGTGAAGCAGGGAACTATGGCTACACCTTC
v_gene: TRBV6-1
j_gene: TRBJ1-2
abundance: .
d_gene: .

CDR3aa: CASTLSTGETGGEQFF
CDR3nt: TGTGCCAGCACGCTTAGTACGGGGGAAACCGGTGGTGAGCAGTTCTTC
v_gene: TRBV13
j_gene: TRBJ2-1
abundance: .
d_gene: .

CDR3aa: CAGAPTGGETQYF
CDR3nt: TGTGCCGGGGCTCCCACAGGGGGAGAGACCCAGTACTTC
v_gene: TRBV19
j_gene: TRBJ2-5
abundance: .
d_gene: TRBD1

CDR3aa: CASRMAGGTDTQYF
CDR3nt: TGTGCCAGCAGGATGGCCGGGGGCACAGATACGCAGTATTTT
v_gene: TRBV5-4
j_gene: TRBJ2-3
abundance: .
d_gene: .

CDR3aa: CASSVEVGELYEQYF
CDR3nt: TGTGCCAGCAGCGTAGAGGTAGGGGAGCTATACGAGCAGTACTTC
v_gene: TRBV9
j_gene: TRBJ2-7
abundance: .
d_gene: .

CDR3aa: CAWALLARTSNEQFF
CDR3nt: TGTGCCTGGGCCTTACTAGCGCGAACGTCCAATGAGCAGTTCTTC
v_gene: TRBV30
j_gene: TRBJ2-1
abundance: .
d_gene: TRBD2

CDR3aa: CASNQPGQGAGNTIYF
CDR3nt: TGTGCCAGCAATCAACCGGGACAGGGGGCAGGAAACACCATATATTTT
v_gene: TRBV28
j_gene: TRBJ1-3
abundance: .
d_gene: TRBD1

CDR3aa: CASSRKGARSTDTQYF
CDR3nt: TGTGCCAGCAGCCGAAAGGGGGCGCGGAGCACAGATACGCAGTATTTT
v_gene: TRBV7-9
j_gene: TRBJ2-3
abundance: .
d_gene: TRBD1

CDR3aa: CASTPKEGGGANVLTF
CDR3nt: TGTGCCAGCACTCCAAAAGAGGGGGGAGGGGCCAACGTCCTGACTTTC
v_gene: TRBV21-1
j_gene: TRBJ2-6
abundance: .
d_gene: .

CDR3aa: CASSLETRHTDTQYF
CDR3nt: TGTGCCAGCAGCTTAGAGACTAGGCACACAGATACGCAGTATTTT
v_gene: TRBV7-2
j_gene: TRBJ2-3
abundance: many
d_gene: .

CDR3aa: CASGLAGPRGTQYF
CDR3nt: TGCGCCAGTGGACTAGCGGGGCCCCGGGGGACCCAGTACTTC
v_gene: TRBV10-2
j_gene: TRBJ2-5
abundance: few
d_gene: TRBD2

CDR3aa: CASSLDHGRQETQYF
CDR3nt: TGTGCCAGCAGCTTAGATCATGGACGGCAAGAGACCCAGTACTTC
v_gene: TRBV11-2
j_gene: TRBJ2-5
abundance: .
d_gene: .

CDR3aa: CATSIRQGMNTEAFF
CDR3nt: TGTGCCACCAGCATACGGCAGGGGATGAACACTGAAGCTTTCTTT
v_gene: TRBV15
j_gene: TRBJ1-1
abundance: .
d_gene: .

CDR3aa: CAISGGPTDEQYF
CDR3nt: TGTGCCATCAGTGGGGGACCTACGGACGAGCAGTACTTC
v_gene: TRBV10-3
j_gene: TRBJ2-7
abundance: few
d_gene: .

CDR3aa: CASSLAWTANYGYTF
CDR3nt: TGTGCCAGCAGCTTAGCTTGGACAGCTAACTATGGCTACACCTTC
v_gene: TRBV7-9
j_gene: TRBJ1-2
abundance: few
d_gene: .

CDR3aa: CASRYLSGSDNEQFF
CDR3nt: TGTGCCAGTAGATACTTATCAGGTTCAGACAATGAGCAGTTCTTC
v_gene: TRBV19
j_gene: TRBJ2-1
abundance: few
d_gene: .

CDR3aa: CASSSSGRAAETQYF
CDR3nt: TGTGCCAGCAGCTCCTCCGGGAGGGCCGCGGAGACCCAGTACTTC
v_gene: TRBV11-2
j_gene: TRBJ2-5
abundance: few
d_gene: TRBD2

CDR3aa: CASSLATSGGPWLGTQYF
CDR3nt: TGTGCCAGCAGCTTGGCTACTAGCGGGGGGCCCTGGCTAGGGACCCAGTACTTC
v_gene: TRBV5-4
j_gene: TRBJ2-5
abundance: .
d_gene: TRBD2

CDR3aa: CASSRTNEQFF
CDR3nt: TGTGCCAGCAGCCGCACTAATGAGCAGTTCTTC
v_gene: TRBV7-9
j_gene: TRBJ2-1
abundance: .
d_gene: .

CDR3aa: CASRTNASSYNEQFF
CDR3nt: TGTGCCAGCCGGACGAACGCCTCCTCCTACAATGAGCAGTTCTTC
v_gene: TRBV14
j_gene: TRBJ2-1
abundance: few
d_gene: .

CDR3aa: CASGRGSYGYTF
CDR3nt: TGTGCCTCCGGGAGAGGGTCCTATGGCTACACCTTC
v_gene: TRBV6-5
j_gene: TRBJ1-2
abundance: .
d_gene: .

CDR3aa: CASRAGRGRGRIDTQYF
CDR3nt: TGTGCCAGCAGGGCAGGTCGTGGGCGTGGGCGGATTGATACGCAGTATTTT
v_gene: TRBV11-2
j_gene: TRBJ2-3
abundance: few
d_gene: .

CDR3aa: CASSPVGGEDYGYTF
CDR3nt: TGTGCCAGCAGTCCTGTTGGGGGCGAGGACTATGGCTACACCTTC
v_gene: TRBV6-5
j_gene: TRBJ1-2
abundance: few
d_gene: .

CDR3aa: CASSKRQGNEKLFF
CDR3nt: TGCGCCAGCAGCAAGAGACAGGGGAATGAAAAACTGTTTTTT
v_gene: TRBV4-3
j_gene: TRBJ1-4
abundance: .
d_gene: TRBD1

CDR3aa: CASSIRLKYQETQYF
CDR3nt: TGTGCCAGCAGCATAAGACTAAAGTACCAAGAGACCCAGTACTTC
v_gene: TRBV7-9
j_gene: TRBJ2-5
abundance: few
d_gene: .

CDR3aa: CASSQIRGTGHSGANVLTF
CDR3nt: TGCGCCAGCAGCCAGATTCGCGGGACAGGGCACTCTGGGGCCAACGTCCTGACTTTC
v_gene: TRBV4-3
j_gene: TRBJ2-6
abundance: .
d_gene: TRBD1

CDR3aa: CASSLGGGRGLTQYF
CDR3nt: TGTGCCAGCAGCTTAGGCGGTGGCAGGGGGCTTACCCAGTACTTC
v_gene: TRBV7-8
j_gene: TRBJ2-5
abundance: few
d_gene: TRBD1

CDR3aa: CASSQPGTGGVNYGYTF
CDR3nt: TGCGCCAGCAGCCAGCCCGGGACAGGGGGCGTCAACTATGGCTACACCTTC
v_gene: TRBV4-1
j_gene: TRBJ1-2
abundance: few
d_gene: TRBD1

CDR3aa: CASSTRDSNRGNIQYF
CDR3nt: TGTGCCAGCAGCACTCGGGACTCCAACCGAGGAAACATTCAGTACTTC
v_gene: TRBV7-9
j_gene: TRBJ2-4
abundance: many
d_gene: .

CDR3aa: CAISEAETQYF
CDR3nt: TGTGCCATCAGTGAGGCAGAGACCCAGTACTTC
v_gene: TRBV10-3
j_gene: TRBJ2-5
abundance: few
d_gene: .

CDR3aa: CSAGMGLTSTDTQYF
CDR3nt: TGCAGCGCCGGGATGGGACTAACTAGCACAGATACGCAGTATTTT
v_gene: TRBV29-1
j_gene: TRBJ2-3
abundance: few
d_gene: TRBD2